The clone carrying this TCR beta chain was picked up many times. Germline CDR1 reads SGHTA; CDR2 reads FQGNSA. CDR3 size: 14 residues. The ends were cut back, 7 bases at V and 2 bases at J, with 14 bases in the middle. These data are taken from a study of T-cell reconstitution after alpha-beta-depleted transplantation in children. Molecular barcoding with unique molecular identifiers was used for the TCRbeta library. TCRdb itself ran the PCR reads through MiXCR, one entry per CDR3 protein. The table has about 92,000 distinct CDR3 sequences, 9% to 15% seen once. This receptor was obtained from a human donor who donated a stem cell graft to a child with inherited bone marrow failure. The specimen was PBMCs from the stem cell graft donor, collected from the stem cell graft. The chain couples TRBV7-2 to TRBJ1-2; no definite D call. The CDR3 is CASTPEAGNYGYTF. The CDR3 DNA reads as TGTGCCAGCACCCCCGAGGCGGGAAACTATGGCTACACCTTC.